Below are 14 T cell receptor beta chains sequenced from a single sample in a study of circulating CD8 cells and anti-PD-1 response in melanoma. Using about 15 ng of total RNA, TCR libraries were made with the QIAseq Immune Repertoire TCR panel. TCRdb analysed the reads with MiXCR anew, one entry per CDR3 protein. This table holds over 1,000 distinct CDR3 sequences, under 8% found once. Sorting of live CD3+CD8+TCRalphabeta+ cells by PD-1 and/or TIGIT gave four subsets. Source: CD8+ T cells from PBMCs, taken at baseline or after one month of anti-PD-1 therapy (not recorded which). The receptors derive from a human donor with melanoma.

This clonotype rates as large. The DNA for the CDR3 is TGTGCCAGCAGCTTTCGGACTAGCGGGGGTACAGATACGCAGTATTTT. Protein sequence: CASSFRTSGGTDTQYF. J is TRBJ2-3 and V is TRBV7-3, with 13 bases matching TRBD2. Per the germline V gene, CDR1 is SGHTA and CDR2 is FQGTGA. The CDR3 contains 16 residues. Trimming at V came to 3 bases and at J to 3 bases, leaving 3 bases not matched to a gene.

Within the sample, this clonotype is medium-sized (0.01 to 0.1%). The V and J genes are TRBV30 and TRBJ2-6; perhaps TRBD2 as D (5 bases). Trimming took off 8 bases at V and 2 bases at J, with 13 bases between the two ends. The CDR3 runs 14 residues. Per the germline V gene, CDR1 is GTSNPN and CDR2 is SVGIG (reference sequence). The CDR3 region is CALLTLAGANVLTF. For the CDR3, the DNA is TGTGCCCTACTCACACTAGCTGGGGCCAACGTCCTGACTTTC.

Sample share makes this clonotype medium-sized (0.01 to 0.1%). The chain joins TRBV28 to TRBJ2-2, with 7 bases lining up with TRBD1. V was pared by 2 bases and J by 5 bases, with 8 bases of the junction left unmatched. Looked up from germline, CDR1 is MDHEN and CDR2 is SYDVKM. This CDR3 is 16 amino acids long. The CDR3 DNA sequence: TGTGCCAGCAGTTTAGGTACAACAGGGGTAACCGGGGAGCTGTTTTTT. It codes for CASSLGTTGVTGELFF. The variable domain in full, with the rest retrieved from reference TRBV28 and TRBJ2-2, is DVKVTQSSRYLVKRTGEKVFLECVQDMDHENMFWYRQDPGLGLRLIYFSYDVKMKEKGDIPEGYSVSREKKERFSLILESASTNQTSMYLCASSLGTTGVTGELFFGEGSRLTVL.

This clonotype is labeled large (0.1 to 1%). The CDR3 DNA follows: TGTGCCAGTAGTACCGAGGGGACCTATGGCTACACCTTC. This translates into CASSTEGTYGYTF. This sequence joins TRBV19 and TRBJ1-2; TRBD1 might be the D (5 bases). Deletions cut 4 bases from V and 4 bases from J, with 10 bases between. The germline gives CDR1 LNHDA, CDR2 SQIVND (reference sequence). The CDR3 has 13 residues.

This chain uses TRBV19 with TRBJ2-7, with a tentative D call TRBD2 (5 bases). V was cut by 5 bases and J by 2 bases, with 10 bases left in between. The CDR3 is made up of 13 amino acids. Germline CDR1 is LNHDA and CDR2 is SQIVND (reference sequence). CDR3 protein: CASSAGITYEQYF. CDR3 DNA sequence: TGTGCCAGTAGTGCCGGGATCACCTACGAGCAGTACTTC.

This clonotype is large in the sample. The chain couples TRBV29-1 to TRBJ2-5, with D tentatively TRBD2 (6 bases). CDR3 length: 14 residues. Germline lookup yields CDR1 SQVTM and CDR2 ANQGSEA. V gave up 6 bases and J gave up 2 bases, with 16 bases separating them. The DNA of the CDR3 is TGCAGCGTCCGAGGTTGGAGCGGGCAAGAGACCCAGTACTTC. Protein: CSVRGWSGQETQYF.

By its share, this clonotype is medium-sized. The chain joins TRBV19 to TRBJ1-5, with TRBD1 matching 11 bases. Trimming at V came to 10 bases and at J to 6 bases, leaving 2 bases not matched to a gene. Germline CDR1 reads LNHDA; CDR2 reads SQIVND (reference sequence). The CDR3 covers 12 residues. DNA of the CDR3: TGTGCCATCGGGACAGGGGGTCAGCCCCAGCATTTT. Translation: CAIGTGGQPQHF.

This clonotype qualifies as large. This chain links TRBV14 with TRBJ1-1, with D possibly matching TRBD1 (5 bases). This CDR3 contains 14 residues. Trimming shortened V by 4 bases and J by 2 bases, and 11 bases separated the two germline ends. Per the germline V gene, CDR1 is SGHDN and CDR2 is FVKESK. The CDR3 loop is CASSPRRGNTEAFF. The CDR3, as DNA: TGTGCCAGCAGCCCCCGGCGGGGCAACACTGAAGCTTTCTTT.

By share, this clonotype ranks as medium-sized (0.01 to 0.1%). V and J are TRBV2 and TRBJ2-5, with D hard to call. This CDR3 is 17 amino acids long. CDR1 is SNHLY, CDR2 FYNNEI, per germline. The V gene lost 3 bases and the J gene lost 1 base, with 18 bases spanning the gap. The DNA for the CDR3 is TGTGCCAGCAGTGATGGTCGGGTAGACGGGTTCCAAGAGACCCAGTACTTC. Translated, it gives CASSDGRVDGFQETQYF.

By share, this clonotype ranks as medium-sized. This chain uses TRBV5-6 with TRBJ2-1; 9 bases align to TRBD1. There are 15 residues in the CDR3. Germline lookup yields CDR1 SGHDT and CDR2 YYEEEE. V was pared by 4 bases and J by 2 bases, with 4 bases of the junction left unmatched. CDR3 coding DNA: TGTGCCAGCAGCCCACGACAGGGGGCCTACAATGAGCAGTTCTTC. It yields the protein CASSPRQGAYNEQFF.

By its share, this clonotype is medium-sized. The chain uses TRBV19 and TRBJ2-7; 7 bases match TRBD1. Germline CDR1 reads LNHDA; CDR2 reads SQIVND (reference sequence). J gave up 4 bases and V 5 bases, and 8 bases lay outside the gene matches. This CDR3 region has 14 residues. The CDR3 DNA is TGTGCCAGTAGTCCCACGACAGGGACGTACGAGCAGTACTTC. It translates to CASSPTTGTYEQYF.

In its sample, this clonotype ranks as large. The chain is built from TRBV29-1 and TRBJ2-1; 9 bases fit TRBD1. Germline trimming cut 7 bases from V and 5 bases from J; bases unmatched to any gene: 3. The CDR3 runs to 12 residues. Germline V gene sequence: CDR1 SQVTM, CDR2 ANQGSEA. The CDR3 DNA follows: TGCAGCGGTCGGACAGGGGACAATGAGCAGTTCTTC. This encodes CSGRTGDNEQFF.

This clonotype is medium-sized by share. The rearrangement links TRBV19 to TRBJ2-5; 9 bases are a match to TRBD2. CDR3 length: 15 residues. Trimming at V came to 6 bases and at J to 4 bases, leaving 9 bases not matched to a gene. Germline-derived CDR1 and CDR2 are LNHDA and SQIVND (reference sequence). The CDR3 sequence is CASSPSSGDGETQYF. The CDR3 nucleotides are TGTGCCAGTAGCCCATCTAGCGGGGACGGAGAGACCCAGTACTTC.

This clonotype is categorized as large. This chain connects TRBV7-2 to TRBJ2-3; 7 bases fit TRBD2. V lost 4 bases and J lost 0; bases outside the gene matches: 7. Germline V gene sequence: CDR1 SGHTA, CDR2 FQGNSA. CDR3 length equals 16 residues. DNA for the CDR3: TGTGCCAGCAGCTCCCACCTAGCGGACAGCACAGATACGCAGTATTTT. Its translation: CASSSHLADSTDTQYF.